This TCR beta chain was retrieved from a study of blood T cell repertoires in COVID-19. About the study: Sites in the United States, Italy and Spain provided acute and convalescent COVID-19 samples.

The sample holds a few counts of this clone. Repertoires were generated with immunoSEQ multiplex PCR, while TCRdb's copy carries only in-frame clones and drops some. The sample holds some 290,000 clones, under 90% seen once. This CDR3 is built from 14 residues. Germline V gene sequence: CDR1 KGHSH, CDR2 LQKENI. With V trimmed by 3 bases and J by 7 bases, 5 bases remained unmatched. The specimen was peripheral blood. The chain is built from TRBV18 and TRBJ1-5; 8 bases are a match to TRBD1. This TCR came from a woman younger than 45 with COVID-19, enrolled during active disease. The CDR3 region is CASSPEPGGQPQHF. The CDR3 coding sequence is TGTGCCAGCTCACCCGAACCAGGGGGCCAGCCCCAGCATTTT.